This TCR beta chain was identified in a study of technical replicates of blood from a few donors. The CDR3 has 17 amino acids. J was trimmed by 7 bases and V by 3 bases; bases with no gene match: 15. Germline V CDR1 and CDR2: MNHNS, SASEGT. TCRdb's table, derived via immunoSEQ multiplex PCR, lists solely in-frame clones and lacks some. The table shows roughly 71,000 clones, with around 95% occurring only once. The specimen was T cells isolated from PBMCs. The chain joins TRBV6-1 to TRBJ1-2; 9 bases are a match to TRBD1. This sequence originates from a human donor in good health. Here the CDR3 reads CASSEFTGGASLSGYTF. The CDR3 bases are TGTGCCAGCAGTGAGTTCACAGGGGGCGCTTCTCTGTCTGGCTACACCTTC.